What follows is one T cell receptor (beta chain) and its context. What it binds is not known. The sample belongs to a study of cytomegalovirus exposure and HLA in healthy donors. Study-level findings and limits: According to a subsequent analysis, TCR clusters identified in the first cohort showed a tendency to co-occur across the approximately 130 validation repertoires. Overall, around 160 TCR beta chains were annotated as cytomegalovirus-associated.

The assay was immunoSEQ multiplex PCR, and TCRdb's table has in-frame clones only and misses some. The table includes 55,000 to 65,000 clones, around 94% detected once. Trimming shortened V by 7 bases and J by 7 bases, and 17 bases separated the two germline ends. Germline loops: CDR1 MDHEN, CDR2 SYDVKM. The CDR3 runs 14 residues. The donors were part of the validation cohort, which consisted of over a hundred subjects and was separate from the first cohort of 666 subjects. This clonotype was sampled from a man younger than 30 in good health and CMV-seronegative. Sequences were obtained from PBMCs. This chain uses TRBV28 with TRBJ1-5; D not resolved. In DNA form, the CDR3 reads TGTGCCAGCATGAGGCGGCGGTACGTACAGCCCCAGCATTTT. It codes for CASMRRRYVQPQHF. The whole variable domain, filled in from reference TRBV28 and TRBJ1-5, reads DVKVTQSSRYLVKRTGEKVFLECVQDMDHENMFWYRQDPGLGLRLIYFSYDVKMKEKGDIPEGYSVSREKKERFSLILESASTNQTSMYLCASMRRRYVQPQHFGDGTRLSIL.